This T cell receptor beta chain was sequenced for a study of glioma-infiltrating T cells after dendritic cell vaccination. For the study at large: Three intradermal dendritic cell vaccine injections were given every two weeks.

With respect to this clone: Its matching antigen is unknown.

Study-level points and caveats: Survival was not directly related to TCR clonality in these patients.

Profiling relied on immunoSEQ multiplex PCR, and the TCRdb table lists in-frame clones only, not all of them. The table lists 71,000 or so clones, about four fifths of them singletons. This sequence was found in a human donor with glioblastoma. This sample comprised blood, obtained before dendritic cell vaccination.

This CDR3 reads CSVATGGRTGELFF. The CDR3 coding sequence is TGCAGCGTGGCGACAGGGGGCAGGACCGGGGAGCTGTTTTTT. This chain uses TRBV29-1 with TRBJ2-2; 10 bases map to TRBD1. The junction had 6 bases not matched to a gene; V was cut back by 6 bases and J by 5 bases. Germline-derived CDR1 and CDR2 are SQVTM and ANQGSEA. This CDR3 spans 14 amino acids.